This T cell receptor (beta chain) comes out of a study of control samples from healthy donors and cancer patients (dated by TCRdb to 2018 to 2020). Of note for this clone: The clone's antigen remains unknown. Base qualities are not recorded, but no much larger clone differs from it by a single base.

Library construction relied on the immunoSEQ multiplex PCR assay. TCRdb limited this immuneACCESS table to in-frame rearrangements with V and J called. A share of clones is missing; checked studies link under half to unresolved V genes, and the rest is unexplained. In this sample the table shows about 180,000 clones, about 90% of which occur a single time. The ten largest clones add up to over 1.1% of the sample. This sequence originates from a woman between 50 and 59 years old in good health. The source material was blood.

The CDR3 is CASSLGWSLASDTQYF. The nucleotides read TGTGCCAGCAGCTTAGGTTGGAGTCTAGCCTCAGATACGCAGTATTTT. The rearranged segments are TRBV11-2 and TRBJ2-3; TRBD2 could be the D gene, as 5 bases match. CDR1 and CDR2, looked up from the germline V gene, are SGHAT and FQNNGV. The CDR3 numbers 16 residues from cysteine through phenylalanine. Only the CDR3 DNA stays, 48 bases, in frame from base 1. V drops 1 base and J drops 4 bases, leaving 15 bases in between.